Each of the 27 T cell receptor beta chains below was sequenced from the same sample in a study of glioma-infiltrating T cells. Amplification of TCR alpha and beta CDR3 regions from RNA used iRepertoire nested multiplex PCR. A single record per CDR3 protein comes from TCRdb applying MiXCR to the multiplex PCR reads. The sample carries some 150,000 distinct CDR3 sequences, about 39% recorded once. The sample comprised glioma tissue, nonneoplastic brain tissue, or PBMCs (not recorded which). The receptors were sampled from a human donor with low-grade glioma or glioblastoma, undergoing nonglioma brain surgery, or in good health (not recorded which).

This clonotype was counted at least ten times. The CDR3 DNA reads as TGTGCCAGCAGTAAAGACTTGATGAACACTGAAGCTTTCTTT. Translating it yields CASSKDLMNTEAFF. The rearrangement joins TRBV6-1 to TRBJ1-1; D uncertain. The V and J ends lost 5 bases and 0 bases respectively, with 10 bases between them. In germline, CDR1 is MNHNS, CDR2 SASEGT. CDR3 length: 14 residues.

This chain joins TRBV29-1 and TRBJ2-1, with 12 bases lining up with TRBD1. CDR3 length: 16 residues. V trimming: 3 bases; J trimming: 5 bases; junction bases outside the gene matches: 8. Germline V lookup: CDR1 SQVTM, CDR2 ANQGSEA. The chain's CDR3 is CSVDDPGQGADNEQFF. The CDR3 DNA reads TGCAGCGTTGACGACCCGGGACAGGGGGCAGACAATGAGCAGTTCTTC.

This chain uses TRBV6-2 or TRBV6-3 with TRBJ2-7, with 8 bases matching TRBD2. Per germline, CDR1 MNHEY and CDR2 SVGEGT. The V gene end was trimmed by 5 bases and the J gene end by 2 bases; junction bases not matched to a gene: 8. This CDR3 contains 15 residues. The CDR3 DNA sequence: TGTGCCAGCAGTCCCCGACTAGCGTTTGCCTACGAGCAGTACTTC. Translating it yields CASSPRLAFAYEQYF.

Of note for this clonotype: The junction and the germline gene differ at one end; a read error may be behind it. The chain is built from TRBV7-9 and TRBJ1-1, with 8 bases that match TRBD1. The CDR3 is made up of 14 amino acids. Looked up from germline, CDR1 is SEHNR and CDR2 is FQNEAQ (reference sequence). CDR3 in amino acids: CASSLRGQATEASF. DNA for the CDR3: TGTGCCAGCAGCTTAAGGGGACAGGCCACTGAAGCTTCCTTT.

This clonotype turned up a few times. The chain uses TRBV6-1 and TRBJ2-1; 14 bases agree with TRBD2. This CDR3 region has 15 residues. The trim removed 6 bases at V and 9 bases at J, leaving 7 bases unmatched. Per the germline V gene, CDR1 is MNHNS and CDR2 is SASEGT. This chain's CDR3 is CASRSTSGGAREQFF. For the CDR3, the DNA is TGTGCCAGCAGATCGACTAGCGGGGGGGCCCGTGAGCAGTTCTTC.

The V and J genes are TRBV4-2 and TRBJ1-2; the match to TRBD1 covers 7 bases. Trimming removed 1 base from V and 9 bases from J; junction bases left unmatched: 5. The CDR3 has 13 amino acids. Germline lookup yields CDR1 LGHNA and CDR2 YNFKEQ. The CDR3 DNA is TGTGCCAGCAGCCAAGTTCAGGGGGAGCGCTACACCTTC. This sequence encodes CASSQVQGERYTF.

V is TRBV7-2 and J is TRBJ2-5; 10 nucleotides match TRBD2. CDR1 is SGHTA and CDR2 is FQGNSA in the germline V gene. Losses at the gene ends were 4 bases for V and 0 bases for J; bases not matched to a gene: 5. The CDR3 length is 16 residues. The CDR3 nucleotides are TGTGCCAGCAGCTCGGGACTAGCGACATACCAAGAGACCCAGTACTTC. Its translation is CASSSGLATYQETQYF.

With respect to this clonotype: A junction end diverges from the germline sequence, so it may reflect a read error. The CDR3 region is CASSHRDSDYNERFF. CDR3 sequence (DNA): TGTGCCAGCAGTCACCGGGACAGCGACTACAATGAGCGGTTCTTC. The rearrangement uses TRBV6-2 or TRBV6-3 and TRBJ2-1, with TRBD1 identical over 7 bases. CDR1 and CDR2 (germline): MNHEY, SVGEGT. This CDR3 spans 15 amino acids.

As concerns this clonotype: The junction shows a germline mismatch at one end, possibly a read error. The gene calls are TRBV15 and TRBJ2-5; TRBD2 is a possible D gene (6 bases). Per the germline V gene, CDR1 is LNHNV and CDR2 is YYDKDF (reference sequence). CDR3 size: 14 residues. The chain's CDR3 is CVTSKRRDQETQYF. CDR3 DNA sequence: TGTGTCACCAGCAAACGGAGGGACCAAGAGACCCAGTACTTC. The variable domain in full, with the rest retrieved from reference TRBV15 and TRBJ2-5, is DAMVIQNPRYQVTQFGKPVTLSCSQTLNHNVMYWYQQKSSQAPKLLFHYYDKDFNNEADTPDNFQSRRPNTSFCFLDIRSPGLGDTAMYLCVTSKRRDQETQYFGPGTRLLVL.

The chain employs TRBV11-2 and TRBJ1-2; possible D gene TRBD1, 5 bases. Germline CDR1 and CDR2: SGHAT and FQNNGV. V lost 11 bases and J lost 1, with 11 bases in between. This CDR3 spans 12 amino acids. Written as DNA, the CDR3 is TGTGCCGTACAGGAGATTAACTATGGCTACACCTTC. Amino acids: CAVQEINYGYTF.

The table lists this clonotype with many counts. J is TRBJ2-7 and V is TRBV7-2; 9 bases fit TRBD1. CDR1 is SGHTA, CDR2 FQGNSA, per germline. V shed 5 bases and J 5 bases; nucleotides not matched to a gene: 7. The CDR3 extends over 14 amino acids. The CDR3 DNA follows: TGTGCCAGCAGCAGAGACAGGGGGAGGAACGAGCAGTACTTC. This translates into CASSRDRGRNEQYF.

This clonotype was seen at least ten times. The J gene is TRBJ2-5, the V gene TRBV7-9, with 9 bases fitting TRBD2. The CDR3 extends over 15 amino acids. With 2 bases clipped from V and 2 bases from J, the junction kept 3 bases outside the gene matches. The germline CDR1 and CDR2 sequences are SEHNR and FQNEAQ (reference sequence). DNA for the CDR3: TGTGCCAGCAGCTTATTTGCGGGAGGGCAAGAGACCCAGTACTTC. Its protein is CASSLFAGGQETQYF.

Details on this clonotype: One junction end does not reproduce the germline sequence, and a read error may be involved. This sequence joins TRBV27 and TRBJ2-7; D may match TRBD1 or TRBD2 (6 bases each). The germline V gene has CDR1 MNHEY and CDR2 SMNVEV (reference sequence). The CDR3 has 14 residues. CDR3 in DNA: TGTGCTAGCAGTGCCCGACAGGAGGGTTTCGAGCAGTACTTC. Translated, it gives CASSARQEGFEQYF.

This clonotype appeared a single time. The V call is TRBV7-2, the J call TRBJ2-7, with D possibly matching TRBD2 (6 bases). This CDR3 contains 14 residues. Germline-derived CDR1 and CDR2 are SGHTA and FQGNSA. V was pared by 2 bases and J by 0 bases, with 8 bases between. The chain's CDR3 is CASSLMGGSYEQYF. In DNA, the CDR3 is TGTGCCAGCAGCTTAATGGGAGGCTCCTACGAGCAGTACTTC.

This chain joins TRBV12-3 or TRBV12-4 and TRBJ2-7; maybe TRBD2 (5 bases). This CDR3 region has 12 residues. V lost 5 bases and J lost 11, with 16 bases in between. The CDR3 spells CASSPEGLREYF. CDR3 DNA: TGTGCCAGCAGTCCTGAGGGTCTGCGGGAGTACTTC.

The chain uses TRBV4-2 and TRBJ2-1; D remains unclear. Germline CDR1 reads LGHNA; CDR2 reads YNFKEQ. The CDR3 extends over 15 amino acids. The V end was cut by 0 bases, the J end by 5 bases, with 11 bases between. CDR3 nucleotides: TGTGCCAGCAGCCAAGAAGGCGTGCCGAACAATGAGCAGTTCTTC. Protein sequence: CASSQEGVPNNEQFF.

The CDR3 loop reads CASNFRTSGRDTQYF. The CDR3 DNA reads TGTGCCAGCAATTTTCGGACTAGCGGCCGGGATACGCAGTATTTT. The V call is TRBV27, the J call TRBJ2-3; 10 nucleotides align to TRBD2. The V and J ends lost 7 bases and 6 bases, in that order; junction bases with no gene match: 10. The germline CDR1 and CDR2 sequences are MNHEY and SMNVEV (reference sequence). The CDR3 is 15 residues long.

In this sample, this clonotype turned up a few times. The V gene is TRBV20-1, the J gene TRBJ1-6, with unresolved D. Germline V gene lookup returns CDR1 DFQATT and CDR2 SNEGSKA (reference sequence). This CDR3 spans 16 amino acids. V was shortened by 1 base and J by 1 base, with 11 bases between the two germline ends. DNA of the CDR3: TGCAGTGCTAGAGTGTCCCGAGGGTCCTATAATTCACCCCTCCACTTT. The encoded protein is CSARVSRGSYNSPLHF.

This chain joins TRBV27 and TRBJ1-1; 8 bases line up with TRBD1. The CDR3 is 15 amino acids. V trimming: 7 bases; J trimming: 5 bases; junction bases outside the gene matches: 12. Germline V gene data show CDR1 as MNHEY and CDR2 as SMNVEV (reference sequence). CDR3: CASTAGGLMGTEAFF. The CDR3 coding sequence is TGTGCCAGCACGGCAGGGGGCTTGATGGGGACTGAAGCTTTCTTT.

Notes on this clonotype: It may be a read error: a sequence one base away is much more abundant. The V call is TRBV27, the J call TRBJ2-7; D possibly corresponds to TRBD2 (6 bases). Trimming removed 9 bases at V and 3 bases at J, with 15 bases between. The CDR3 runs 13 residues. Germline loops: CDR1 MNHEY, CDR2 SMNVEV (reference sequence). The CDR3 here is CARSLGRFYEQYF. CDR3 nucleotide sequence: TGTGCCAGAAGTCTAGGGAGGTTCTACGAGCAGTACTTC.

The V and J genes are TRBV28 and TRBJ1-4; a weak D match, TRBD1 (5 bases). V was shortened by 4 bases and J by 2 bases, with 8 bases between the two germline ends. Germline assignment: CDR1 MDHEN and CDR2 SYDVKM. This CDR3 is built from 14 residues. The DNA for the CDR3 is TGTGCCAGCAGTTGGACAACTACTAATGAAAAACTGTTTTTT. Translating it yields CASSWTTTNEKLFF.

This clonotype was seen once. The gene calls are TRBV4-1 and TRBJ1-1, with TRBD1 matching over 7 bases. The CDR3 has 15 amino acids. The ends lost 3 bases at V and 4 bases at J; junction bases unmatched: 8. Germline loops: CDR1 MGHRA, CDR2 YSYEKL. Written as DNA, the CDR3 is TGCGCCAGCAGCCAGGCCCCCGACAGGGTCACTGAAGCTTTCTTT. Translation: CASSQAPDRVTEAFF.

This clonotype was seen only a few times. The chain uses TRBV7-9 and TRBJ2-7; D gene ambiguous. Germline CDR1 is SEHNR and CDR2 is FQNEAQ (reference sequence). The CDR3 spans 13 residues. Trimming cost V 0 bases and J 7 bases, with 10 bases left between them. CDR3 coding DNA: TGTGCCAGCAGCTTAGCGGGGATATGGGAGCAGTACTTC. Protein sequence: CASSLAGIWEQYF. The full variable domain, completed using reference TRBV7-9 and TRBJ2-7, is DTGVSQNPRHKITKRGQNVTFRCDPISEHNRLYWYRQTLGQGPEFLTYFQNEAQLEKSRLLSDRFSAERPKGSFSTLEIQRTEQGDSAMYLCASSLAGIWEQYFGPGTRLTVT.

This rearrangement joins TRBV20-1 to TRBJ2-7, with TRBD2 matching over 9 bases. Germline V gene lookup returns CDR1 DFQATT and CDR2 SNEGSKA (reference sequence). After removal of 6 bases from V and 3 bases from J, the junction contained 6 bases not matched to a gene. The CDR3 has 13 amino acids. CDR3 sequence: CSATSLAGYEQYF. The CDR3 nucleotides are TGCAGTGCAACCTCACTAGCGGGCTACGAGCAGTACTTC.

This clonotype was recorded at least ten times. V gene TRBV27 combines with J gene TRBJ1-5; the match to TRBD1 covers 9 bases. The CDR3 totals 12 residues. Germline V gene lookup returns CDR1 MNHEY and CDR2 SMNVEV (reference sequence). With 8 bases clipped from V and 5 bases from J, the junction kept 1 base outside the gene matches. The CDR3 reads CASRTGDQPQHF. In nucleotides, the CDR3 is TGTGCCAGCCGGACAGGGGATCAGCCCCAGCATTTT.

The chain carries TRBV18 and TRBJ2-1; the match to TRBD1 covers 8 bases. CDR3 length: 14 amino acids. The V gene's germline CDR1 is KGHSH and CDR2 LQKENI. V lost 3 bases to trimming and J lost 6 bases; unmatched junction nucleotides: 4. DNA for the CDR3: TGTGCCAGCTCACCGGGACAGGATCGCAATGAGCAGTTCTTC. Residues: CASSPGQDRNEQFF.

Only a few counts were recorded for this clonotype. The gene calls are TRBV27 and TRBJ2-7, with 7 bases aligning to TRBD1. Looked up from germline, CDR1 is MNHEY and CDR2 is SMNVEV (reference sequence). This CDR3 spans 13 amino acids. V shed 8 bases, J shed 1 base, and the junction held 5 bases outside the gene matches. This chain's CDR3 is CASGEDRSYEQYF. The CDR3 DNA is TGTGCCAGCGGAGAGGACAGGTCCTACGAGCAGTACTTC.